This entry lists 29 T cell receptor beta chains sequenced from one sample in a study of blood T cells in healthy people across ages. It was with a sample-barcoded 5' primer and a J-beta primer mix that a second PCR of about 6 to 11 cycles was run. TCRdb redid the calling of the 5' RACE reads with MiXCR, one entry per CDR3 protein. The profile shows 760,000 or so distinct CDR3 sequences, 20% to 30% of them singletons. This sample also appeared in a second study, on T cells of mothers and their children.

The specimen was blood. These receptors were collected from a boy between 5 and 17 years old in good health.

This clonotype was picked up a small number of times. This chain's CDR3 is CATRAGGANTGELFF. CDR3 nucleotides: TGTGCCACCAGGGCAGGGGGCGCGAACACCGGGGAGCTGTTTTTT. This chain connects TRBV24-1 to TRBJ2-2, with 8 bases matching TRBD1. With 7 bases clipped from V and 0 bases from J, the junction kept 3 bases outside the gene matches. Germline V gene data show CDR1 as KGHDR and CDR2 as SFDVKD. The CDR3 sequence is 15 residues long.

The chain joins TRBV2 to TRBJ1-2; no firm D call. V was clipped by 9 bases and J by 4 bases, with 15 bases between them. The germline CDR1 and CDR2 sequences are SNHLY and FYNNEI. This CDR3 comprises 13 residues. The CDR3 reads CARLDGLGYGYTF. In DNA form, the CDR3 reads TGTGCCAGACTCGACGGCCTTGGCTATGGCTACACCTTC.

The chain links TRBV29-1 to TRBJ2-1; D perhaps matches TRBD2 (5 bases). In germline, CDR1 is SQVTM, CDR2 ANQGSEA. Trimming left V 4 bases short and J 5 bases short, with 9 bases between. The CDR3 is made up of 12 amino acids. The CDR3 DNA follows: TGCAGCGTTGCGAGGGCCCACAATGAGCAGTTCTTC. This translates into CSVARAHNEQFF.

There are a few counts of this clonotype. V gene TRBV7-9 combines with J gene TRBJ2-5; D is undetermined. The closer fit of TRBJ2-7 to the DNA end suggests the J call may be wrong. Looked up from germline, CDR1 is SEHNR and CDR2 is FQNEAQ (reference sequence). This CDR3 region has 13 residues. The CDR3 DNA sequence: TGTGCCAGCAGCCTGACCTCCCCATACGAGCAGTACTTC. Its translation: CASSLTSPYEQYF.

This chain uses TRBV28 with TRBJ2-5; the D gene is possibly TRBD1 (6 bases). The tail of the sequence fits TRBJ2-7 better, so the J call may be wrong. This CDR3 is 14 amino acids long. CDR1 MDHEN and CDR2 SYDVKM come from the germline V gene. The CDR3 reads CASSWGTKSYEQYF. The CDR3 coding sequence is TGTGCCAGCAGTTGGGGGACAAAATCCTACGAGCAGTACTTC.

In its sample, this clonotype was seen a few times. Here the CDR3 DNA reads TGTGCCATCAGTGAGCCCGGGGACGTCTTTGAAAAACTGTTTTTT. This codes for CAISEPGDVFEKLFF. J is TRBJ1-4 and V is TRBV10-3, with TRBD1 as a possible D gene (5 bases). The CDR3 is 15 residues long. The germline V gene encodes CDR1 ENHRY and CDR2 SYGVKD. Trimming cost V 2 bases and J 7 bases, with 14 bases left between them.

This chain uses TRBV9 with TRBJ2-5; D possibly corresponds to TRBD2 (6 bases). The CDR3 loop spans 14 amino acids. From germline, CDR1 is SGDLS and CDR2 YYNGEE. Trimming left V 3 bases short and J 4 bases short, with 13 bases between. CDR3 amino acids: CASSEEGWGETQYF. The CDR3, as DNA: TGTGCCAGCAGCGAGGAGGGGTGGGGAGAGACCCAGTACTTC.

V is TRBV28 and J is TRBJ2-1; 13 bases match TRBD2. CDR1 MDHEN and CDR2 SYDVKM come from the germline V gene. The CDR3 is 19 residues long. V shed 1 base, J shed 6 bases, and the junction held 12 bases outside the gene matches. As DNA, the CDR3 is TGTGCCAGCAGTTTATTGACTAGCGGGAGGAATAAACGTGTCAATGAGCAGTTCTTC. This translates into CASSLLTSGRNKRVNEQFF.

The chain carries TRBV28 and TRBJ2-1; TRBD2 aligns across 8 bases. This CDR3 comprises 16 residues. V shed 4 bases, J shed 5 bases, and the junction held 10 bases outside the gene matches. CDR1 is MDHEN and CDR2 is SYDVKM in the germline V gene. In DNA, the CDR3 is TGTGCCAGCAGTTCCTCGACTAGCGTGAGAAACAATGAGCAGTTCTTC. Its translation: CASSSSTSVRNNEQFF. Looking up the rest from reference TRBV28 and TRBJ2-1 gives the full variable domain: DVKVTQSSRYLVKRTGEKVFLECVQDMDHENMFWYRQDPGLGLRLIYFSYDVKMKEKGDIPEGYSVSREKKERFSLILESASTNQTSMYLCASSSSTSVRNNEQFFGPGTRLTVL.

The genes are TRBV7-8 and TRBJ1-5, with a tentative D call TRBD1 (5 bases). The V end lost 1 base, the J end lost 5 bases, and 12 bases lay between the germline ends. Germline CDR1 is SGHVS and CDR2 is FQNEAQ. This CDR3 has 15 amino acids. CDR3 bases: TGTGCCAGCAGCTTAGTGTATGTAGGGGATCAGCCCCAGCATTTT. Its translation: CASSLVYVGDQPQHF.

Only a few counts were recorded for this clonotype. V usage is TRBV6-6 and J usage is TRBJ1-2; TRBD1 might be the D (5 bases). This CDR3 contains 14 residues. V was clipped by 5 bases and J by 4 bases, with 14 bases between them. CDR1 is MNHNY, CDR2 SVGAGI, per germline (reference sequence). CDR3 DNA sequence: TGTGCCAGCAGTAACTTCGGGACCCGCTATGGCTACACCTTC. Amino acid sequence: CASSNFGTRYGYTF.

As for this clonotype: The CDR3 carries no conserved terminal phenylalanine or tryptophan, so it likely arises from a read error. The rearrangement joins TRBV7-2 to TRBJ2-7; 12 positions match TRBD2. V trimming: 3 bases; J trimming: 3 bases; junction bases outside the gene matches: 3. The CDR3 consists of 15 residues. Germline V gives CDR1 SGHTA, CDR2 FQGNSA. In DNA, the CDR3 is TGTGCCAGCAGCTTCCTAGCGGGGGGGCTCTACGAGCAGTACCTC. As protein: CASSFLAGGLYEQYL.

This clonotype was recorded a few times. This rearrangement joins TRBV27 to TRBJ2-2; 8 nucleotides line up with TRBD2. The CDR3 contains 14 residues. CDR1 is MNHEY, CDR2 SMNVEV, per germline (reference sequence). Trimming cost V 3 bases and J 4 bases; bases outside gene matches: 1. CDR3 loop: CASSFLAGTGELFF. The CDR3 bases are TGTGCCAGCAGTTTCCTAGCGGGCACCGGGGAGCTGTTTTTT.

This clonotype was seen only a few times. The V gene is TRBV28, the J gene TRBJ2-4; D not resolved. Between the trimmed V and J ends, which lost 2 bases and 6 bases, there was a span of 17 bases. This CDR3 is built from 16 residues. The germline CDR1 and CDR2 sequences are MDHEN and SYDVKM. The CDR3 coding sequence is TGTGCCAGCAGTTTAAGGTTCAGTCTGGGCCCAAACATTCAGTACTTC. Residues: CASSLRFSLGPNIQYF.

This clonotype was seen more than once but under ten times. The V and J genes are TRBV7-8 and TRBJ2-2; 8 positions agree with TRBD1. The CDR3 runs to 17 residues. The trim removed 1 base at V and 5 bases at J, leaving 9 bases unmatched. Germline CDR1 is SGHVS and CDR2 is FQNEAQ. The chain's CDR3 is CASSLELVTGETGELFF. In nucleotides, the CDR3 is TGTGCCAGCAGCTTAGAACTTGTGACAGGGGAGACCGGGGAGCTGTTTTTT. Full variable domain (rest looked up from reference TRBV7-8 and TRBJ2-2): GAGVSQSPRYKVAKRGQDVALRCDPISGHVSLFWYQQALGQGPEFLTYFQNEAQLDKSGLPSDRFFAERPEGSVSTLKIQRTQQEDSAVYLCASSLELVTGETGELFFGEGSRLTVL.

The genes are TRBV4-3 and TRBJ2-7; 8 bases are shared with TRBD1. The trim removed 5 bases at V and 6 bases at J, leaving 9 bases unmatched. CDR3 size: 14 residues. CDR1 and CDR2 from the germline V gene are LGHNA and YSLEER. The CDR3 loop is CASSSDRASGEQYF. CDR3 coding DNA: TGCGCCAGCAGCTCGGACAGGGCAAGCGGCGAGCAGTACTTC.

This clonotype was detected only a few times. The gene calls are TRBV3-1 and TRBJ2-5; the D is unclear. The CDR3 length is 12 residues. The germline V gene encodes CDR1 LGHDT and CDR2 YNNKEL (reference sequence). Trimming cost V 4 bases and J 6 bases, with 9 bases left between them. As DNA, the CDR3 is TGTGCCAGCAGCCCCCGGGCCCAGACCCAGTACTTC. It is translated as CASSPRAQTQYF.

The CDR3 nucleotides are TGTGCCAGCAGTTTAGGGCAGTTGTACCAAGAGACCCAGTACTTC. Translation: CASSLGQLYQETQYF. V and J are TRBV28 and TRBJ2-5; D remains unclear. From germline, CDR1 is MDHEN and CDR2 SYDVKM. The length of the CDR3 is 15 residues. The V end lost 2 bases, the J end lost 0 bases, and 10 bases lay between the germline ends.

Only a few counts were recorded for this clonotype. The V call is TRBV25-1, the J call TRBJ2-7; D gene ambiguous. The CDR3 spans 13 residues. Germline V CDR1 and CDR2: MGHDK, SYGVNS. V gave up 4 bases and J gave up 3 bases, with 10 bases separating them. CDR3: CASSGLLVYEQYF. The CDR3 nucleotides read TGTGCCAGCAGTGGGCTGCTAGTCTACGAGCAGTACTTC.

J is TRBJ1-1 and V is TRBV12-3 or TRBV12-4, with a possible D match to TRBD1 (5 bases). The CDR3 runs 13 residues. V gave up 8 bases and J gave up 6 bases, with 16 bases separating them. This chain's CDR3 is CASSVGAIAEAFF. CDR3 in DNA: TGTGCCAGCTCCGTCGGGGCAATTGCTGAAGCTTTCTTT.

V usage is TRBV10-3 and J usage is TRBJ1-2, with 10 bases aligning to TRBD1. The V segment lost 0 bases and the J segment 3 bases; nucleotides outside the gene matches: 4. Per germline, CDR1 ENHRY and CDR2 SYGVKD. This CDR3 spans 16 amino acids. In nucleotides, the CDR3 is TGTGCCATCAGTGAGTCGACGACAGGGGGCTACTATGGCTACACCTTC. It specifies CAISESTTGGYYGYTF.

This clonotype was seen a handful of times. V gene TRBV7-2 combines with J gene TRBJ2-3; D possibly corresponds to TRBD2 (6 bases). Germline CDR1 and CDR2: SGHTA and FQGNSA. The CDR3 totals 16 residues. Trimming removed 0 bases from V and 6 bases from J, with 16 bases in between. CDR3 DNA: TGTGCCAGCAGCTTAGCAGGCGGGGTATTCGCGGATACGCAGTATTTT. Translation: CASSLAGGVFADTQYF.

This clonotype has only a few counts. The chain uses TRBV7-9 and TRBJ2-2; 7 nucleotides line up with TRBD2. The CDR3 totals 16 residues. Germline loops: CDR1 SEHNR, CDR2 FQNEAQ (reference sequence). V lost 7 bases and J lost 4; bases outside the gene matches: 12. The CDR3 DNA follows: TGTGCCAGCACAGGGCGACGGGAGGCCTTCACCGGGGAGCTGTTTTTT. Translating gives CASTGRREAFTGELFF.

The rearrangement joins TRBV29-1 to TRBJ2-7, with a weak D call TRBD1 (6 bases). This CDR3 has 12 residues. From germline, CDR1 is SQVTM and CDR2 ANQGSEA. V dropped 7 bases and J dropped 1 base, with 11 bases sitting between them. CDR3 in DNA: TGCAGCGCTTGGGACACTTCCTACGAGCAGTACTTC. As protein: CSAWDTSYEQYF.

The chain carries TRBV7-2 and TRBJ2-5, with 7 bases lining up with TRBD2. The DNA end favors TRBJ2-7, so the J call may be wrong. The CDR3 is 17 amino acids. Germline V gene lookup returns CDR1 SGHTA and CDR2 FQGNSA. The CDR3 DNA reads as TGTGCCAGCAGCTTAGATGAATGGGGGGGGTCGAACTACGAGCAGTACTTC. Its protein is CASSLDEWGGSNYEQYF.

This clonotype was observed a few times. This chain links TRBV10-3 with TRBJ1-2, with a possible D match to TRBD1 (6 bases). With 3 bases removed from V and 8 bases from J, the gap between germline ends came to 16 bases. This CDR3 has 14 residues. CDR1 and CDR2 from the germline V gene are ENHRY and SYGVKD. DNA of the CDR3: TGTGCCATCAGTGACCCGACTACAGGGAACGGCTACACCTTC. This gives the protein CAISDPTTGNGYTF.

This clonotype was recorded a few times. The chain links TRBV4-3 to TRBJ2-7; TRBD2 matches at 8 bases. The CDR3 is 15 amino acids. Germline CDR1 LGHNA, CDR2 YSLEER. V lost 1 base and J lost 0; bases outside the gene matches: 2. The CDR3 loop reads CASSQAREGSYEQYF. CDR3 in DNA: TGCGCCAGCAGCCAAGCCCGGGAGGGCTCCTACGAGCAGTACTTC.

This clonotype has a handful of counts. This chain connects TRBV2 to TRBJ2-7; either TRBD1 or TRBD2 may fit D (5 bases each). Trimming took off 9 bases at V and 4 bases at J, with 16 bases between the two ends. This CDR3 region has 13 residues. CDR1 is SNHLY and CDR2 is FYNNEI in the germline V gene. In nucleotides, the CDR3 is TGTGCCAGAGGGGACCTACGGGCTTACGAGCAGTACTTC. The encoded protein is CARGDLRAYEQYF.

This chain joins TRBV29-1 and TRBJ2-7; possibly TRBD2 for D (7 bases). Trimming shortened V by 1 base and J by 2 bases, and 12 bases separated the two germline ends. CDR3 length equals 14 residues. CDR1 and CDR2 (germline): SQVTM, ANQGSEA. The chain's CDR3 is CSVEGGGLTYEQYF. The DNA of the CDR3 is TGCAGCGTTGAAGGGGGGGGGCTTACCTACGAGCAGTACTTC.